This T cell receptor (beta chain) appears in the sequencing data of a study of identical twins. A universal primer site came from template switching; cDNA carried unique molecular identifiers. TCRdb processed the 5' RACE reads anew with MiXCR; each CDR3 protein has one entry. The table includes 250,000 or so distinct CDR3 sequences, roughly an eighth detected once. The table lists this clonotype with a few counts. Germline-derived CDR1 and CDR2 are SGHVS and FQNEAQ. The germline V and J ends were trimmed by 7 bases and 0 bases, with 12 bases remaining between them. This CDR3 is 15 amino acids long. This same sample was also taken into another study, of yellow fever vaccine responses in identical twins.

This chain connects TRBV7-8 to TRBJ2-2, with unresolved D. The receptor was derived from a woman younger than 35 in good health. The sample comprised memory (CD45RO+) T cells sorted from blood. CDR3 sequence: CASTSHTSNTGELFF. The CDR3 DNA reads as TGTGCCAGCACCTCACACACATCGAACACCGGGGAGCTGTTTTTT.